This T cell receptor beta chain was identified during a study of early T cells in non-severe SARS-CoV-2 infection. Unique molecular identifiers were affixed to single, distinct cDNA molecules. TCRdb analysed the 5' RACE reads with MiXCR anew, one entry per CDR3 protein. The sample yields about 97,000 distinct CDR3 sequences, 9.5% to 11% seen once. This clonotype occurred a few times. The CDR3 has 13 amino acids. V gave up 3 bases and J gave up 4 bases, with 11 bases separating them. Germline V CDR1 and CDR2: SGHNT, YYREEE (reference sequence). This clonotype was sampled from an adult who was a healthcare worker with PCR-confirmed SARS-CoV-2 infection or an uninfected control (not recorded which). The sample here was whole blood, taken at baseline. The chain uses TRBV5-4 and TRBJ2-7; D not certain. This CDR3 reads CASSSSPTYEQYF. DNA for the CDR3: TGTGCCAGCAGCTCATCTCCAACGTACGAGCAGTACTTC.